This TCR beta chain stems from a study of blood T cell repertoires in COVID-19. The CDR3 totals 16 residues. Germline CDR1 MDHEN, CDR2 SYDVKM. Trimming took 3 bases from V and 2 from J, leaving 15 bases between them. Data came from immunoSEQ multiplex PCR; TCRdb stores just in-frame clones and leaves some out. The data contain 100,000 to 150,000 clones, approximately 80% of them seen just once; the ten biggest clones take up under 2.5%. The chain combines TRBV28 with TRBJ2-3, with D perhaps matching TRBD2 (7 bases). The sequencing sample was made of peripheral blood. This receptor was taken from a man between 65 and 85 years old with acute or convalescent COVID-19. CDR3 in amino acids: CASSFVGGGPTDTQYF. The CDR3 DNA reads TGTGCCAGCAGTTTCGTAGGGGGGGGCCCCACAGATACGCAGTATTTT.